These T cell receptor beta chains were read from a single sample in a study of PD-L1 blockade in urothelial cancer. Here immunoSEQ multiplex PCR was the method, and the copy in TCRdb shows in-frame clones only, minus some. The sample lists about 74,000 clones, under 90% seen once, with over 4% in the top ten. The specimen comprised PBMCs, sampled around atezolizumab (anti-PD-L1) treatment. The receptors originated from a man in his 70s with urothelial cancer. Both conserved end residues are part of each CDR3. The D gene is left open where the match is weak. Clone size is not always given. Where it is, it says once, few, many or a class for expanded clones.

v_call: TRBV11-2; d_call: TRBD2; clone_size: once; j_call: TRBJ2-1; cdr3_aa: CASSSLAGGLYNEQFF; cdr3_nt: TGTGCCAGCAGCTCTCTAGCGGGAGGACTGTACAATGAGCAGTTCTTC
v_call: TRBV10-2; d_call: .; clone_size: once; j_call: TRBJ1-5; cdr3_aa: CASSESGGGNQPQHF; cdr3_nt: TGCGCCAGCAGTGAGTCGGGGGGGGGCAATCAGCCCCAGCATTTT
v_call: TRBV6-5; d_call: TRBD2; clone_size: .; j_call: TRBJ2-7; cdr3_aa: CASSDKSSGRYEQYF; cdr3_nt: TGTGCCAGCAGCGACAAGAGTAGCGGGAGGTACGAGCAGTACTTC
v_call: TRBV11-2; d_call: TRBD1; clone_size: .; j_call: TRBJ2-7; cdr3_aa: CASSFQGQGANLYF; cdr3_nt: TGTGCCAGCAGCTTCCAGGGACAGGGGGCCAATCTGTACTTC
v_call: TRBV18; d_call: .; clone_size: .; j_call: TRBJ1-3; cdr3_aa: CASSPAGRKISGNTIYF; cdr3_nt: TGTGCCAGCTCACCAGCGGGACGGAAGATCTCTGGAAACACCATATATTTT
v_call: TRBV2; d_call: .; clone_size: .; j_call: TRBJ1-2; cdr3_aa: CASSVRGDYGYTF; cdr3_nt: TGTGCCAGCAGTGTACGGGGAGACTATGGCTACACCTTC
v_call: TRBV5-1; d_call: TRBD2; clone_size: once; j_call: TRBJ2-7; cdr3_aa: CASSLTSGRSYEQYF; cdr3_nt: TGCGCCAGCAGCTTAACTAGCGGGAGGTCCTACGAGCAGTACTTC
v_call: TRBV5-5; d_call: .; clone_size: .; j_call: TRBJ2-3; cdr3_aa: CASSLDRSTDTQYF; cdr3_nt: TGTGCCAGCAGCTTAGACAGATCCACAGATACGCAGTATTTT
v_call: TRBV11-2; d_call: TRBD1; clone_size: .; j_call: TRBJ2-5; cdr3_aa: CASSTGLRTGAEETQYF; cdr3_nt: TGTGCCAGCAGCACGGGGCTCAGGACAGGGGCTGAAGAGACCCAGTACTTC
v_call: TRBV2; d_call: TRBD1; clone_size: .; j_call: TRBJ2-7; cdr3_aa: CASSDGDREGMNF; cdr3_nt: TGTGCCAGCAGTGACGGGGACAGGGAGGGAATGAACTTC
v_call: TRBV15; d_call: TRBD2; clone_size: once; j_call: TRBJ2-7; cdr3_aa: CATSRVPLGGSYEQYF; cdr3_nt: TGTGCCACCAGCAGAGTCCCTCTCGGGGGGTCCTACGAGCAGTACTTC
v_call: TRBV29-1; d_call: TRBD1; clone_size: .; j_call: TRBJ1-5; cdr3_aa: CSVGTGGSMPQHF; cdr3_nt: TGCAGCGTGGGGACAGGGGGTTCGATGCCCCAGCATTTT
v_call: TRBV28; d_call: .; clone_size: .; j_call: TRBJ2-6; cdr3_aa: CASSYWAGSGANVLTF; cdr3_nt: TGTGCCAGCAGTTACTGGGCGGGAAGTGGGGCCAACGTCCTGACTTTC
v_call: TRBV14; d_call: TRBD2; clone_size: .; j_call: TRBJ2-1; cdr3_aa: CASSQARLAGDGYYNEQFF; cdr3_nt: TGTGCCAGCAGCCAAGCACGGCTAGCGGGAGACGGATACTACAATGAGCAGTTCTTC
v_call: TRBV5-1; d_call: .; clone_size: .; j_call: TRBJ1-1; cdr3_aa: CASSSEGRFGTEAFF; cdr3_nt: TGCGCCAGCAGCTCGGAGGGACGGTTTGGCACTGAAGCTTTCTTT
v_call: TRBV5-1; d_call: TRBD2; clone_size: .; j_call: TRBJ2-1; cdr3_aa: CASSLLASGNWYNEQFF; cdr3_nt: TGCGCCAGCAGCTTGCTGGCTAGCGGGAATTGGTACAATGAGCAGTTCTTC
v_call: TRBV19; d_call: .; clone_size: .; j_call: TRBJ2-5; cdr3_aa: CASSIVGRADQETQYF; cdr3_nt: TGTGCCAGTAGTATAGTGGGCAGAGCGGATCAAGAGACCCAGTACTTC
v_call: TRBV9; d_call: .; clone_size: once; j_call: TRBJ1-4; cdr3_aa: CASSVAGQLNEKLFF; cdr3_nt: TGTGCCAGCAGCGTGGCAGGCCAGCTAAATGAAAAACTGTTTTTT
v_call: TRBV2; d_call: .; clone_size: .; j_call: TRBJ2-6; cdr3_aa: CASSDWASGANVLTF; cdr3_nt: TGTGCCAGCAGTGATTGGGCCTCTGGGGCCAACGTCCTGACTTTC
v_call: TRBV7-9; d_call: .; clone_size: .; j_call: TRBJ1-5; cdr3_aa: CASSLGVQPQHF; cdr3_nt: TGTGCCAGCAGCTTAGGAGTTCAGCCCCAGCATTTT
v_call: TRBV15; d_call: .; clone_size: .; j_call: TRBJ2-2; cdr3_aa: CATSRDFGKGGELFF; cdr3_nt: TGTGCCACCAGCAGAGATTTCGGGAAAGGGGGGGAGCTGTTTTTT
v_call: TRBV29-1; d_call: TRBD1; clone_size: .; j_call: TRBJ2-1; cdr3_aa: CSVTGGKANEQFF; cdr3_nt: TGCAGCGTTACAGGGGGCAAGGCCAATGAGCAGTTCTTC
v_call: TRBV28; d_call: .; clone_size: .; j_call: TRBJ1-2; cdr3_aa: CASTSFRGTFYGYTF; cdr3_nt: TGTGCCAGCACCTCGTTCCGCGGGACGTTCTATGGCTACACCTTC
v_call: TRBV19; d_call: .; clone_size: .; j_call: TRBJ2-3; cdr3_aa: CASKLTGSRTDTQYF; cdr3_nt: TGTGCCAGTAAGCTTACGGGGTCGCGCACAGATACGCAGTATTTT